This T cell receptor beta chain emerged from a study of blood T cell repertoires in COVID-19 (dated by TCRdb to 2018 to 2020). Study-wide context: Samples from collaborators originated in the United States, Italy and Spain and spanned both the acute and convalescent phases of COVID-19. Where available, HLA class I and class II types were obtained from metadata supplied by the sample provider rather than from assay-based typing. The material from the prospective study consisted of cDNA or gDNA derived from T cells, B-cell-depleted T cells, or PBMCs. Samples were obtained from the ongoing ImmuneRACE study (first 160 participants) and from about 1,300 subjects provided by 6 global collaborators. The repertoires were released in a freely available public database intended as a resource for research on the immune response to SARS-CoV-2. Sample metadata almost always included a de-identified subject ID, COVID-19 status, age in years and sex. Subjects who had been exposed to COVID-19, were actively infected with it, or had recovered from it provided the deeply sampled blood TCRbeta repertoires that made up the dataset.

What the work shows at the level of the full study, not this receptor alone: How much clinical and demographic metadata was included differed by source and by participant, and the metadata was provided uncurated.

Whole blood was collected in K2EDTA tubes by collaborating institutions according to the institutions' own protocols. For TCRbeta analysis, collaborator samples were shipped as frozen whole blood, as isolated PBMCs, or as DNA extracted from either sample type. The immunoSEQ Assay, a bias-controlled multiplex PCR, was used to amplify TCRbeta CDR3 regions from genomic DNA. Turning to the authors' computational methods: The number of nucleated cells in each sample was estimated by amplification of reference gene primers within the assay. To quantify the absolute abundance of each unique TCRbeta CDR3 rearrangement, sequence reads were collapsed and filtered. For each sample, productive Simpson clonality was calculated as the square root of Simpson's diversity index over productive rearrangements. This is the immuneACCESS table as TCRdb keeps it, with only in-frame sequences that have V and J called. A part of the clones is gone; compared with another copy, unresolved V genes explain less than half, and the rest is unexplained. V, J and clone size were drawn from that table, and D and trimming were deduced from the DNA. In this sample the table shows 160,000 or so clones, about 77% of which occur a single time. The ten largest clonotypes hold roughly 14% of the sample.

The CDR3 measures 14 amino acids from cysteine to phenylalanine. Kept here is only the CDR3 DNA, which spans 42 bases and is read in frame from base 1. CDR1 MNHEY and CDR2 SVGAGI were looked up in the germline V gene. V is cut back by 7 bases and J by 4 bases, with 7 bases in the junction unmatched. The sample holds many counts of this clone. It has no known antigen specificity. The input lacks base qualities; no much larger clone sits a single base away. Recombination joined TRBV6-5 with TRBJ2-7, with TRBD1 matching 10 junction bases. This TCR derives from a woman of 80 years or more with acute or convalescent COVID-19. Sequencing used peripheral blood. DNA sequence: TGTGCCAGCAACCGGGACAGGGGTCGGTACGAGCAGTACTTC. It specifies CASNRDRGRYEQYF.